These T cell receptor beta chains were read from a single sample in a study of shared clonotypes between healthy human individuals. Sequencing was performed with immunoSEQ multiplex PCR; in TCRdb, only in-frame clones are kept and a portion is missing. The table records millions of clones, approximately 90% of them present only once. Sequenced: naive CD4+ T cells sorted from blood. The source of these receptors is a man between 18 and 29 years old in good health. Each CDR3 is given with its conserved first and last residue. The order of the fields is CDR3 length, clone size, J gene, V gene, D gene, CDR3 protein, CDR3 DNA. D genes are given only for firm matches. The size of a clone is reported for some rows only, either as once, few or many, or as a class for expanded clones.

17 | few | TRBJ1-1 | TRBV28 | TRBD1 | CASSLFDRDSVNTEAFF | TGTGCCAGCAGTTTGTTTGACCGGGACAGCGTCAACACTGAAGCTTTCTTT
15 | . | TRBJ2-2 | TRBV7-9 | TRBD1 | CASSLDRVATGELFF | TGTGCCAGCAGCCTGGACAGGGTGGCCACCGGGGAGCTGTTTTTT
13 | . | TRBJ1-3 | TRBV27 | . | CASRPTSGNTIYF | TGTGCCAGCAGGCCTACCTCTGGAAACACCATATATTTT
15 | . | TRBJ1-6 | TRBV15 | . | CATSSVDPVNSPLHF | TGTGCCACCAGCAGTGTGGACCCAGTAAATTCACCCCTCCACTTT
14 | . | TRBJ2-7 | TRBV7-2 | TRBD1 | CASSQDRGNYEQYF | TGTGCCAGCAGCCAGGACAGGGGGAATTACGAGCAGTACTTC
18 | . | TRBJ1-3 | TRBV2 | TRBD1 | CASSGPDRALLSGNTIYF | TGTGCCAGCAGTGGTCCGGACAGGGCCCTTCTCTCTGGAAACACCATATATTTT
17 | . | TRBJ2-6 | TRBV7-2 | . | CASSLAFTVSGANVLTF | TGTGCCAGCAGCTTAGCGTTTACAGTGTCTGGGGCCAACGTCCTGACTTTC
14 | . | TRBJ1-2 | TRBV4-2 | . | CASSQEGAVYGYTF | TGTGCCAGCAGCCAAGAAGGGGCAGTTTATGGCTACACCTTC
14 | . | TRBJ1-5 | TRBV10-2 | . | CASSSTPGNQPQHF | TGCGCCAGCAGTTCCACCCCAGGGAATCAGCCCCAGCATTTT
12 | . | TRBJ2-7 | TRBV6-5 | TRBD2 | CASSRQYRDYIF | TGTGCCAGCAGCCGCCAATATCGGGACTATATCTTC
16 | once | TRBJ2-2 | TRBV7-2 | . | CASSFGPGRGTGELFF | TGTGCCAGCAGCTTTGGGCCCGGGCGAGGTACCGGGGAGCTGTTTTTT
13 | . | TRBJ1-5 | TRBV6-6 | . | CASSYFTNQPQHF | TGTGCCAGCAGTTACTTTACGAATCAGCCCCAGCATTTT
15 | . | TRBJ2-3 | TRBV28 | . | CANRTADPGTDTQYF | TGTGCCAACAGAACGGCGGACCCGGGCACAGATACGCAGTATTTT
16 | . | TRBJ2-5 | TRBV5-1 | TRBD1 | CASSTLQGAAKETQYF | TGCGCCAGCAGCACGCTACAGGGGGCGGCTAAAGAGACCCAGTACTTC
20 | . | TRBJ1-6 | TRBV5-3 | TRBD1 | CARSLVLGDRGRWGNSPLHF | TGTGCCAGAAGCTTGGTTTTAGGGGACAGGGGGCGTTGGGGTAATTCACCCCTCCACTTT
16 | . | TRBJ2-1 | TRBV11-2 | TRBD1 | CASRPVDRGRFNEQFF | TGTGCCAGCAGACCCGTGGACAGGGGAAGGTTCAATGAGCAGTTCTTC
13 | . | TRBJ2-5 | TRBV18 | . | CASSPQLMETQYF | TGTGCCAGCTCACCACAATTGATGGAGACCCAGTACTTC
15 | . | TRBJ2-7 | TRBV5-1 | . | CASSDDGERSYEQYF | TGCGCCAGCAGCGACGACGGGGAGCGTTCCTACGAGCAGTACTTC
14 | . | TRBJ1-2 | TRBV5-6 | . | CASSLVSSNYGYTF | TGTGCCAGCAGCTTGGTTTCATCTAACTATGGCTACACCTTC
13 | . | TRBJ2-5 | TRBV19 | . | CASTLLGLETQYF | TGTGCCAGTACCCTCCTTGGGCTAGAGACCCAGTACTTC
16 | . | TRBJ1-2 | TRBV28 | . | CASSPSPGGGNYGYTF | TGTGCCAGCAGTCCATCCCCGGGGGGGGGTAACTATGGCTACACCTTC
14 | few | TRBJ1-2 | TRBV5-1 | . | CASSLDRADYGYTF | TGCGCCAGCAGCTTGGACAGGGCGGACTATGGCTACACCTTC
16 | . | TRBJ2-3 | TRBV6-6 | TRBD1 | CASRWDRGLITDTQYF | TGTGCCAGCAGGTGGGACAGGGGGCTGATCACAGATACGCAGTATTTT
15 | . | TRBJ1-5 | TRBV5-1 | . | CASSPTGNSNQPQHF | TGCGCCAGCAGTCCCACAGGGAACAGCAATCAGCCCCAGCATTTT